This entry lists 30 T cell receptor beta chains sequenced from one sample in a study of blood T cells in healthy people across ages. Sample-barcoded 5' priming and a J-beta primer mix drove a second PCR of roughly 6 to 12 cycles. TCRdb recomputed calls from the 5' RACE reads with MiXCR, one row per CDR3 protein. The repertoire includes 1.5 million to 2 million distinct CDR3 sequences, less than 50% of them detected once, and around 2.1% sits in the top ten. Sequencing was carried out using blood. These receptors all come from a woman aged 40-49 years in good health.

This rearrangement joins TRBV4-3 to TRBJ2-3; 9 nucleotides line up with TRBD1. Germline CDR1 LGHNA, CDR2 YSLEER. This CDR3 has 15 amino acids. Germline trimming cut 0 bases from V and 4 bases from J; bases unmatched to any gene: 2. The CDR3 sequence is CASSQEGQGADTQYF. The CDR3 DNA follows: TGCGCCAGCAGCCAAGAGGGACAGGGAGCAGATACGCAGTATTTT.

The V gene is TRBV7-8, the J gene TRBJ2-4; D ambiguous. Judging by the DNA end, TRBJ2-5 fits better; the J call may be wrong. CDR3 length: 17 amino acids. Germline V gene data show CDR1 as SGHVS and CDR2 as FQNEAQ. The CDR3 loop reads CASSSQPTGPQRETQYF. CDR3 DNA: TGTGCCAGCAGCTCCCAACCCACGGGCCCCCAAAGGGAGACCCAGTACTTC.

This clonotype has only a few counts. In nucleotides, the CDR3 is TGTGCCAGCAGAATCGGCGGTACCTCCCCTAACTATGGCTACACCTTC. Translated, it gives CASRIGGTSPNYGYTF. The chain is built from TRBV12-3 or TRBV12-4 and TRBJ1-2; D unresolved. Trimming removed 6 bases at V and 0 bases at J, with 17 bases between. CDR3 length: 16 residues.

The chain is built from TRBV7-2 and TRBJ1-6, with 9 bases lining up with TRBD1. The junction had 8 bases not matched to a gene; V was cut back by 4 bases and J by 10 bases. The germline gives CDR1 SGHTA, CDR2 FQGNSA. This CDR3 contains 15 residues. DNA for the CDR3: TGTGCCAGCAGCTCACAGGGGGCTAATAGATCACCCCTCCACTTT. Its translation is CASSSQGANRSPLHF.

Remarks on this clonotype: Sequence at one end of the junction differs from germline and may be a read error. The V gene is TRBV6-1, the J gene TRBJ2-1, with TRBD1 identical over 8 bases. Germline V gene data show CDR1 as MNHNS and CDR2 as SASEGT. This CDR3 comprises 13 residues. In nucleotides, the CDR3 is TGTGCCAGCAGGACGACAGGGGACAATGCGCAGTTCTTC. Its translation is CASRTTGDNAQFF.

The chain employs TRBV27 and TRBJ2-1; TRBD2 matches at 7 bases. The germline gives CDR1 MNHEY, CDR2 SMNVEV (reference sequence). CDR3 length: 16 residues. The ends lost 8 bases at V and 4 bases at J; junction bases unmatched: 14. The CDR3 sequence: CASYHTAGLYYNEQFF. CDR3 sequence (DNA): TGTGCCAGCTACCATACAGCGGGGCTGTATTACAATGAGCAGTTCTTC.

This CDR3 reads CASSFGPAVGETQYF. CDR3 bases: TGTGCCAGCAGTTTTGGGCCCGCCGTGGGAGAGACCCAGTACTTC. The chain carries TRBV12-3 or TRBV12-4 and TRBJ2-5; D is undetermined. V was trimmed by 3 bases and J by 4 bases, leaving 15 bases between them. CDR3 size: 15 residues.

The J gene is TRBJ1-2, the V gene TRBV28, with no clear D. Deletions cut 3 bases from V and 4 bases from J, with 12 bases between. CDR1 and CDR2 (germline): MDHEN, SYDVKM. CDR3 length equals 14 residues. The CDR3 protein is CASSFQFLGYGYTF. The CDR3, as DNA: TGTGCCAGCAGTTTCCAGTTCTTAGGCTATGGCTACACCTTC.

The chain joins TRBV12-3 or TRBV12-4 to TRBJ2-4; possible D gene TRBD2, 6 bases. The J call may be mistaken, given a closer DNA end match to TRBJ2-7. This CDR3 is built from 15 residues. CDR3 protein: CASSLTGDLIYEQYF. The CDR3 DNA reads TGTGCCAGCAGTTTAACGGGGGATTTGATCTACGAGCAGTACTTC.

This clonotype has more than one count but fewer than ten. CDR3 in amino acids: CASSFNIEAFF. The CDR3 DNA reads as TGTGCCAGCAGTTTCAACATCGAAGCTTTCTTT. The gene calls are TRBV28 and TRBJ1-1, with D unresolved. The CDR3 has 11 amino acids. Trimming took 3 bases from V and 8 from J, leaving 7 bases between them. Germline CDR1 is MDHEN and CDR2 is SYDVKM.

The chain joins TRBV5-1 to TRBJ1-2; the D gene is possibly TRBD1 (5 bases). The germline V and J ends were trimmed by 4 bases and 8 bases, with 18 bases remaining between them. CDR3 length: 14 residues. Per the germline V gene, CDR1 is SGHRS and CDR2 is YFSETQ. CDR3 coding DNA: TGCGCCAGCAGCACGGGACGGCCTGGGAGAGGCTACACCTTC. Amino acids: CASSTGRPGRGYTF.

V usage is TRBV11-2 and J usage is TRBJ2-1; 9 bases match TRBD2. CDR1 and CDR2 from the germline V gene are SGHAT and FQNNGV. The CDR3 has 19 amino acids. The V gene end was trimmed by 1 base and the J gene end by 3 bases; junction bases not matched to a gene: 13. This CDR3 is CASSLGRAAGGPNYNEQFF. CDR3 coding DNA: TGTGCCAGCAGCTTAGGTCGTGCAGCGGGGGGTCCAAACTACAATGAGCAGTTCTTC.

The sample holds a few counts of this clonotype. A read error is possible here, since a much larger clone lies one base away. V is TRBV28 and J is TRBJ2-1, with TRBD2 matching over 9 bases. The tail of the sequence fits TRBJ2-7 better, so the J call may be wrong. The length of the CDR3 is 16 residues. Germline CDR1 MDHEN, CDR2 SYDVKM. The CDR3 spells CASSPYSGSSYNEQYF. The CDR3 nucleotides are TGTGCCAGCAGTCCGTATAGCGGGAGCTCCTACAATGAGCAGTACTTC.

The genes are TRBV6-5 and TRBJ1-1; D not certain. This CDR3 is built from 15 residues. V lost 6 bases and J lost 0, with 14 bases in between. The V gene's germline CDR1 is MNHEY and CDR2 SVGAGI. CDR3 region: CASSPLGIMNTEAFF. In DNA form, the CDR3 reads TGTGCCAGCAGCCCTCTGGGGATCATGAACACTGAAGCTTTCTTT.

As concerns this clonotype: A clone one base away is much larger, so this may be a read error. This chain connects TRBV15 to TRBJ1-2; D is possibly TRBD1 (5 bases). Germline values: CDR1 LNHNV, CDR2 YYDKDF (reference sequence). CDR3 length: 15 residues. The CDR3 region is CVTSSSGTGNYGYTF. For the CDR3, the DNA is TGTGTCACCAGCAGCTCCGGGACTGGGAACTATGGCTACACCTTC. Looking up the rest from reference TRBV15 and TRBJ1-2 gives the full variable domain: DAMVIQNPRYQVTQFGKPVTLSCSQTLNHNVMYWYQQKSSQAPKLLFHYYDKDFNNEADTPDNFQSRRPNTSFCFLDIRSPGLGDTAMYLCVTSSSGTGNYGYTFGSGTRLTVV.

This chain joins TRBV27 and TRBJ1-6, with D unclear. Trimming took 2 bases from V and 5 from J, leaving 7 bases between them. The germline V gene has CDR1 MNHEY and CDR2 SMNVEV (reference sequence). This CDR3 is built from 14 residues. CDR3 DNA: TGTGCCAGCAGTTTAGTTAGAGATAATTCACCCCTCCACTTT. Its translation: CASSLVRDNSPLHF.

The chain combines TRBV3-1 with TRBJ2-1; TRBD1 matches 9 bases. CDR1 is LGHDT, CDR2 YNNKEL, per germline (reference sequence). After removal of 4 bases from V and 1 base from J, the junction contained 5 bases not matched to a gene. The CDR3 extends over 16 amino acids. CDR3 amino acids: CASSPAGTGSYNEQFF. The CDR3 DNA reads TGTGCCAGCAGCCCAGCCGGGACAGGGTCCTACAATGAGCAGTTCTTC.

The V call is TRBV3-1, the J call TRBJ2-1, with 7 positions matching TRBD2. The CDR3 spans 14 residues. After removal of 4 bases from V and 6 bases from J, the junction contained 6 bases not matched to a gene. Germline V CDR1 and CDR2: LGHDT, YNNKEL (reference sequence). The CDR3 sequence is CASSRAGVSNEQFF. Written as DNA, the CDR3 is TGTGCCAGCAGCCGCGCGGGGGTCTCCAATGAGCAGTTCTTC.

The CDR3 DNA reads TGCAGTGCTAGGGATCCCGGGACAGGCTCCTACAATGAGCAGTTCTTC. Its translation is CSARDPGTGSYNEQFF. The chain combines TRBV20-1 with TRBJ2-1; 8 bases map to TRBD1. The CDR3 has 16 residues. The V and J ends lost 3 bases and 0 bases, in that order; junction bases with no gene match: 7. CDR1 is DFQATT and CDR2 is SNEGSKA in the germline V gene (reference sequence).

This clonotype was seen repeatedly, ten times or more. V is TRBV27 and J is TRBJ1-2; unclear D gene. The germline V gene has CDR1 MNHEY and CDR2 SMNVEV (reference sequence). V lost 1 base and J lost 4, with 7 bases in between. The length of the CDR3 is 13 residues. The CDR3 reads CASSLLGSYGYTF. The CDR3 DNA follows: TGTGCCAGCAGTTTATTGGGGAGCTATGGCTACACCTTC.

V is TRBV9 and J is TRBJ1-1, with D perhaps matching TRBD1 (5 bases). The CDR3 loop spans 13 amino acids. V lost 3 bases and J lost 0, with 6 bases in between. The germline V gene encodes CDR1 SGDLS and CDR2 YYNGEE. This CDR3 is CASSETVNTEAFF. The CDR3, as DNA: TGTGCCAGCAGCGAGACAGTGAACACTGAAGCTTTCTTT.

The CDR3 sequence: CASSQEPEEYTEAFF. Written as DNA, the CDR3 is TGCGCCAGCAGCCAAGAGCCAGAAGAATATACTGAAGCTTTCTTT. The chain joins TRBV4-1 to TRBJ1-1; no definite D call. Germline V gene lookup returns CDR1 MGHRA and CDR2 YSYEKL. The CDR3 is 15 amino acids. V lost 0 bases and J lost 5, with 13 bases in between.

This clonotype was recorded a few times. V gene TRBV7-2 combines with J gene TRBJ2-1; the D is unclear. V was pared by 1 base and J by 5 bases, with 15 bases between. In germline, CDR1 is SGHTA, CDR2 FQGNSA. The length of the CDR3 is 16 residues. DNA for the CDR3: TGTGCCAGCAGCTTAGTCGTAACGGGCGGCAACAATGAGCAGTTCTTC. It codes for CASSLVVTGGNNEQFF.

About this clonotype itself: At one of its ends the junction is not consistent with the germline gene, which may arise from a read error. This sequence joins TRBV7-9 and TRBJ2-3; TRBD2 might be the D (6 bases). Germline V gives CDR1 SEHNR, CDR2 FQNEAQ (reference sequence). The CDR3 extends over 13 amino acids. The CDR3 protein is CASSGTSTDTRYF. The CDR3 nucleotides are TGTGCCAGCAGCGGCACTAGCACAGATACGCGGTATTTT.

J is TRBJ1-6 and V is TRBV20-1; unclear D gene. Trimming took 4 bases from V and 7 from J, leaving 23 bases between them. This CDR3 spans 17 amino acids. Germline V gene data show CDR1 as DFQATT and CDR2 as SNEGSKA (reference sequence). CDR3 amino acids: CSAKRQQVETLNSPLHF. The CDR3 nucleotides are TGCAGTGCTAAGAGGCAGCAGGTCGAGACTCTGAATTCACCCCTCCACTTT.

This clonotype was observed at least ten times. CDR3 residues: CSVVIPRTGAYEQYF. The CDR3 nucleotides are TGCAGCGTTGTGATCCCCCGGACAGGGGCCTACGAGCAGTACTTC. The V and J genes are TRBV29-1 and TRBJ2-7; 9 bases agree with TRBD1. V was pared by 4 bases and J by 2 bases, with 9 bases of the junction left unmatched. The germline gives CDR1 SQVTM, CDR2 ANQGSEA. This CDR3 region has 15 residues.

This clonotype was found a few times. This chain joins TRBV6-5 and TRBJ2-5; 9 nucleotides match TRBD1. This CDR3 comprises 16 residues. From germline, CDR1 is MNHEY and CDR2 SVGAGI. With 4 bases clipped from V and 6 bases from J, the junction kept 12 bases outside the gene matches. The CDR3 loop reads CASSSTGTGLRKTQYF. The CDR3 DNA reads as TGTGCCAGCAGTTCTACCGGGACAGGGTTGAGAAAGACCCAGTACTTC.

The V call is TRBV6-1, the J call TRBJ2-7; D is unresolved. CDR1 is MNHNS, CDR2 SASEGT, per germline. V was trimmed by 3 bases and J by 5 bases, leaving 14 bases between them. The CDR3 contains 14 residues. CDR3 amino acids: CASSESYGFDEQYF. DNA of the CDR3: TGTGCCAGCAGTGAGTCGTACGGGTTCGACGAGCAGTACTTC.

The genes are TRBV6-2 or TRBV6-3 and TRBJ1-2; D perhaps matches TRBD1 (6 bases). Between the trimmed V and J ends, which lost 2 bases and 2 bases, there was a span of 12 bases. The CDR3 is 15 amino acids. CDR1 and CDR2 from the germline V gene are MNHEY and SVGEGT. CDR3 bases: TGTGCCAGCAGTTACGTCAGGGGAATGAACTATGGCTACACCTTC. Protein sequence: CASSYVRGMNYGYTF.

The gene calls are TRBV6-6 and TRBJ2-3; 8 nucleotides align to TRBD2. CDR3 size: 15 residues. Germline V gives CDR1 MNHNY, CDR2 SVGAGI (reference sequence). V shed 10 bases and J 2 bases; nucleotides not matched to a gene: 11. CDR3 protein: CATLNGGASTDTQYF. The CDR3, as DNA: TGTGCCACCCTCAACGGGGGGGCCTCCACAGATACGCAGTATTTT.